This TCR beta chain was obtained from a study of blood T cell repertoires in COVID-19. Study information: In each case, the material was cDNA or gDNA derived from T cells, B-cell-depleted T cells, or PBMCs.

The CDR3 spans 16 residues. With V trimmed by 4 bases and J by 3 bases, 5 bases remained unmatched. Per the germline V gene, CDR1 is SGHNT and CDR2 is YYREEE (reference sequence). Libraries were prepared by immunoSEQ multiplex PCR; TCRdb keeps only in-frame clonotypes and omits some of them. The profile shows around 250,000 clones, 85% of them singletons. Participants were placed into cohorts based on the clinical history they reported. Someone with COVID-19 had been met by exposed participants within 2 weeks before study entry. This chain uses TRBV5-4 with TRBJ2-2, with 11 positions matching TRBD1. The TCR was taken from a woman aged 45-65 years who had been exposed to COVID-19. Source material: PBMCs or T cells enriched from blood (not recorded which). The CDR3 DNA reads TGTGCCAGCAGCCGCAGGACAGGGGGCGACACCGGGGAGCTGTTTTTT. Protein: CASSRRTGGDTGELFF.